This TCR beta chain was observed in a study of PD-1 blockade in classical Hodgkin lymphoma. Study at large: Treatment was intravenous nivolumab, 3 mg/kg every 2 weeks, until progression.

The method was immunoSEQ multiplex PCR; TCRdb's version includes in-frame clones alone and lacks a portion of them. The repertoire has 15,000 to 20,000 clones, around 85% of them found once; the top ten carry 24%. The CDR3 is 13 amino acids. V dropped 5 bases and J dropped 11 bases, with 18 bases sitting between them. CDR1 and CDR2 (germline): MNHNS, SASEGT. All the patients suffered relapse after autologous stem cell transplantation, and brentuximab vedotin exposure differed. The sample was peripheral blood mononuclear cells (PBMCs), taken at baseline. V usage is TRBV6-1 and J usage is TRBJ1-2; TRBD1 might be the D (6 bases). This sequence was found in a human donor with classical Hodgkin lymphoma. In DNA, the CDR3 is TGTGCCAGCAGTCCGTCAGGGGTCCCCGGGTACACCTTC. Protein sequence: CASSPSGVPGYTF.